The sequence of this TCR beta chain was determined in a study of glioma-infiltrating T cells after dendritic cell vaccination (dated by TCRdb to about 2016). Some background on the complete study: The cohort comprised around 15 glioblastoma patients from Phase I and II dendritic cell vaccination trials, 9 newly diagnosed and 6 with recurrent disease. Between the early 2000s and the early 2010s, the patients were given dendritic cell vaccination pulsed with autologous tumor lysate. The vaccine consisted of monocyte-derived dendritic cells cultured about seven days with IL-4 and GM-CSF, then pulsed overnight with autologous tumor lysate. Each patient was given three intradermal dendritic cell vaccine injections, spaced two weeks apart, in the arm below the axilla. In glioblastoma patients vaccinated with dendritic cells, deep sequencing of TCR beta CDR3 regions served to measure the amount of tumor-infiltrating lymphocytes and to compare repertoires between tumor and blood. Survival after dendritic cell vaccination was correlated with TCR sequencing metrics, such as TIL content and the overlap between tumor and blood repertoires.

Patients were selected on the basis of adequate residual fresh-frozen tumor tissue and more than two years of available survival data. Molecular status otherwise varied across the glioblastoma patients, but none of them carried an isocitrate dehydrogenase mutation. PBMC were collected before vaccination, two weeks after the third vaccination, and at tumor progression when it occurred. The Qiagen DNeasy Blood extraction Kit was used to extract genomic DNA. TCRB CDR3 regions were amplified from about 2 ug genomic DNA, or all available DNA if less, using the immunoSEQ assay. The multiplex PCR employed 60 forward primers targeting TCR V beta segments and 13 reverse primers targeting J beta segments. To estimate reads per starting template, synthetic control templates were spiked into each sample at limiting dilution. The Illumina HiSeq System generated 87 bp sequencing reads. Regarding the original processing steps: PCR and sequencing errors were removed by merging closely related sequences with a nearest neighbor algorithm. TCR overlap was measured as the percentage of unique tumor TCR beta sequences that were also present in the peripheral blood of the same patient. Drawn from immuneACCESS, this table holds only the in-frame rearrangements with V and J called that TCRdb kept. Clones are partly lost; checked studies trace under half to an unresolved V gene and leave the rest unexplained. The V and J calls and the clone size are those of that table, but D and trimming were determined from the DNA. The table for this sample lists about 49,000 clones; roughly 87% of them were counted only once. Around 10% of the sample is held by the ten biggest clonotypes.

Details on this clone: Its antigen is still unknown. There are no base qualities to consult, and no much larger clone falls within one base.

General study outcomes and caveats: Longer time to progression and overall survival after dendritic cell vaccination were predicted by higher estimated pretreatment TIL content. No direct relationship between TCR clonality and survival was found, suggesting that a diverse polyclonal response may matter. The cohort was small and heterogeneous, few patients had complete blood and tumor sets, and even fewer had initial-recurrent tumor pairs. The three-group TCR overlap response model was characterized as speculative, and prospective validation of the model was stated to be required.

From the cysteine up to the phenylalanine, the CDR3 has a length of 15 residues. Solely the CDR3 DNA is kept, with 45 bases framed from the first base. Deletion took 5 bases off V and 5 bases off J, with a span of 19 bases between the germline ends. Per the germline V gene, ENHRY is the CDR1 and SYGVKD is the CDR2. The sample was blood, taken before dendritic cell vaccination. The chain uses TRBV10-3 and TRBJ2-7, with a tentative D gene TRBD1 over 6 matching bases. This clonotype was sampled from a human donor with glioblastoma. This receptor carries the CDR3 CAISNRGPGADEQYF. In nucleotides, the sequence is TGTGCCATCAGTAATCGGGGCCCAGGGGCAGACGAGCAGTACTTC.